This T cell receptor beta chain was profiled in a study of T cell repertoires in cytomegalovirus infection. Overall study: TCR beta signatures that were public indicated CMV infection and matching HLA type. Study-level findings and limits: The study identified carriers of CMV plus the relevant HLA from cumulative public TCR beta family frequency. Dominating the ex vivo response were TCR beta clonotypes that were CMV-specific and HLA-C-restricted.

MiXCR was run by TCRdb on the reads, yielding one entry per CDR3 protein. The sample includes 150,000 to 200,000 distinct CDR3 sequences, approximately 18% seen only once; the top ten take roughly 24%. On this clonotype: Its target is not known.

Sequencing was performed on CD8+ T cells from PBMCs. The TCR originated in a human donor in good health (CMV status not recorded). Some clones in this sample may be carry-over from other donors' samples.

CDR3 nucleotides: TGCGCCAGCAGTCCGAGTTGGACAGCCAATCAGCCCCAGCATTTT. Translating it yields CASSPSWTANQPQHF. The J gene is TRBJ1-5, the V gene TRBV23-1; D possibly corresponds to TRBD1 (6 bases). TRBV23-1 is labeled an ORF, and its function is uncertain. Trimming stripped 4 bases from V and 3 bases from J, with 13 bases between. The CDR3 is 15 residues long.